This TCR beta chain was sequenced for a study of cytotoxic CD8 clonotypes in ibrutinib-treated CLL. The V gene end was trimmed by 3 bases and the J gene end by 5 bases; junction bases not matched to a gene: 10. Germline assignment: CDR1 SGHVS and CDR2 FQNEAQ. The CDR3 contains 16 residues. TCR beta library input comprised roughly 1.9 micrograms of genomic DNA from cryopreserved PBMCs. Produced via immunoSEQ multiplex PCR; TCRdb's table is partial and in-frame only. The sample has under 200,000 clones; more than 80% are singletons. The chain links TRBV7-8 to TRBJ2-5; 9 bases are shared with TRBD1. This receptor was identified in a human donor with chronic lymphocytic leukemia. The sample here was PBMCs, taken after 24 months of ibrutinib treatment. CDR3 coding DNA: TGTGCCAGCAGCTTCTCATTTACAGGGGGCGGTGAGACCCAGTACTTC. Protein: CASSFSFTGGGETQYF.